Below, 9 T cell receptor beta chains from the same sample are listed, as sequenced in a study of beta chain features in type 1 diabetes. General study findings and limits: TCRB CDR3s from Type 1 diabetes patients were moderately but significantly shorter in all four CD4+ subsets.

Antigen specificity for these receptors is unknown. Every bit of the isolated RNA underwent reverse transcription, so sequencing read expressed TCRB transcripts. TCRdb's copy holds only in-frame clones and misses some; the assay was immunoSEQ multiplex PCR. The table lists 600,000 or so clones, 9.5% to 15% of them singletons. The source material was naive CD4+ T cells from blood. These receptor sequences come from a man younger than 40 with type 1 diabetes.

Remarks on this clone: The sample carries other DNA sequences with the same CDR3. The chain joins TRBV6-5 to TRBJ2-7, with 7 bases identical to TRBD1. V was clipped by 0 bases and J by 0 bases; unmatched bases: 2. Germline V gene data show CDR1 as MNHEY and CDR2 as SVGAGI. This CDR3 region has 15 residues. The CDR3 coding sequence is TGTGCCAGCAGTTACTCCAGGGGGACCTCCTACGAGCAGTACTTC. Protein product: CASSYSRGTSYEQYF.

The rearrangement uses TRBV5-4 and TRBJ2-5, with 9 bases fitting TRBD1. Germline V gene lookup returns CDR1 SGHNT and CDR2 YYREEE (reference sequence). The V gene end was trimmed by 4 bases and the J gene end by 4 bases; junction bases not matched to a gene: 8. The CDR3 consists of 15 residues. The chain's CDR3 is CASSNGQGIGETQYF. In DNA, the CDR3 is TGTGCCAGCAGCAACGGACAGGGGATAGGAGAGACCCAGTACTTC.

This clone showed up just a few times. The rearrangement links TRBV21-1 to TRBJ2-7. TRBV21-1 is tagged as a pseudogene. CDR3 size: 12 residues. In nucleotides, the CDR3 is TGTGCCAGCAGCAAAGTAGGGTGGGAGCAGTACTTC. This translates into CASSKVGWEQYF.

This chain uses TRBV6-5 with TRBJ2-1; no clear D. The germline gives CDR1 MNHEY, CDR2 SVGAGI. Trimming took 5 bases from V and 5 from J, leaving 7 bases between them. This CDR3 comprises 12 residues. CDR3 in amino acids: CASSTTNNEQFF. The CDR3 DNA follows: TGTGCCAGCAGTACTACCAACAATGAGCAGTTCTTC.

CDR3 sequence: CASSSRGALLSSYEQYF. The CDR3, as DNA: TGCGCCAGCAGCTCCAGGGGCGCCCTTCTATCTTCCTACGAGCAGTACTTC. V usage is TRBV5-1 and J usage is TRBJ2-7, with D maybe TRBD1 (6 bases). V was trimmed by 3 bases and J by 1 base, leaving 20 bases between them. CDR3 length: 17 amino acids. Per the germline V gene, CDR1 is SGHRS and CDR2 is YFSETQ.

The chain recombines TRBV29-1 with TRBJ2-3; 11 nucleotides align to TRBD2. V was pared by 4 bases and J by 3 bases, with 9 bases of the junction left unmatched. The CDR3 sequence is 16 residues long. CDR1 is SQVTM, CDR2 ANQGSEA, per germline. This CDR3 reads CSVGQLAGVGTDTQYF. CDR3 nucleotides: TGCAGCGTTGGGCAACTAGCGGGGGTTGGGACAGATACGCAGTATTTT.

A few counts support this clone. J is TRBJ2-6 and V is TRBV19; D is possibly TRBD2 (6 bases). The germline V gene encodes CDR1 LNHDA and CDR2 SQIVND (reference sequence). The CDR3 covers 17 residues. Between the trimmed V and J ends, which lost 7 bases and 0 bases, there was a span of 16 bases. CDR3 amino acids: CASNNLIAASGANVLTF. The CDR3 DNA is TGTGCCAGTAATAACCTGATAGCGGCCTCTGGGGCCAACGTCCTGACTTTC.

The chain carries TRBV9 and TRBJ2-1, with D perhaps matching TRBD1 (7 bases). CDR3 length equals 15 residues. Germline CDR1 SGDLS, CDR2 YYNGEE. Deletions cut 5 bases from V and 4 bases from J, with 16 bases between. CDR3 sequence reads: CASSLSPGGYNEQFF. Written as DNA, the CDR3 is TGTGCCAGCAGTTTGTCCCCAGGGGGGTACAATGAGCAGTTCTTC.

The rearrangement links TRBV5-1 to TRBJ1-2; no definite D call. The CDR3 sequence is 14 residues long. Germline V CDR1 and CDR2: SGHRS, YFSETQ. Trimming took 4 bases from V and 2 from J, leaving 12 bases between them. DNA of the CDR3: TGCGCCAGCAGCCCGGGAGGGCTCAACTATGGCTACACCTTC. It encodes CASSPGGLNYGYTF.